The 30 T cell receptor beta chains presented below share a single source sample, sequenced in a study of blood T cell repertoires in COVID-19. Libraries were prepared by immunoSEQ multiplex PCR; TCRdb keeps only in-frame clonotypes and omits some of them. This table holds 300,000 to 450,000 clones, more than 75% found once. The sequencing input was peripheral blood. These receptors all come from a woman aged 60-75 years with COVID-19, enrolled during active disease.

This clone was detected only a few times. This sample includes further DNA sequences coding for the same CDR3. This chain connects TRBV5-5 to TRBJ1-2; D unclear. V was pared by 0 bases and J by 2 bases, with 5 bases between. Germline CDR1 is SGHKS and CDR2 is YYEKEE (reference sequence). The CDR3 is 13 amino acids. The CDR3 is CASSLDSNYGYTF. In DNA form, the CDR3 reads TGTGCCAGCAGCTTGGACAGCAACTATGGCTACACCTTC.

A single count supports this clone. The chain couples TRBV6-5 to TRBJ2-5; D is uncertain. The V and J ends lost 2 bases and 3 bases respectively, with 10 bases between them. The CDR3 spans 14 residues. Germline CDR1 MNHEY, CDR2 SVGAGI. CDR3 coding DNA: TGTGCCAGCAGTTACAGTGTGGCAGAAGAGACCCAGTACTTC. Its protein is CASSYSVAEETQYF.

V is TRBV6-6 and J is TRBJ1-2, with 10 bases lining up with TRBD1. The junction had 5 bases not matched to a gene; V was cut back by 2 bases and J by 2 bases. The CDR3 length is 16 residues. Germline V gene data show CDR1 as MNHNY and CDR2 as SVGAGI (reference sequence). CDR3 sequence: CASSYAWDRGNYGYTF. CDR3 nucleotide sequence: TGTGCCAGCAGTTACGCATGGGACAGGGGAAACTATGGCTACACCTTC.

The chain links TRBV28 to TRBJ2-7; D perhaps matches TRBD2 (5 bases). Germline CDR1 and CDR2: MDHEN and SYDVKM. V was cut by 3 bases and J by 3 bases, with 9 bases left in between. This CDR3 region has 13 residues. Written as DNA, the CDR3 is TGTGCCAGCAGTTTGAGCGGAGTCTACGAGCAGTACTTC. Translated, it gives CASSLSGVYEQYF.

V is TRBV19 and J is TRBJ1-4; 7 nucleotides line up with TRBD1. The CDR3 is 14 amino acids. Germline V CDR1 and CDR2: LNHDA, SQIVND (reference sequence). The V segment lost 5 bases and the J segment 6 bases; nucleotides outside the gene matches: 6. The CDR3: CASSFGTADEKLFF. In DNA form, the CDR3 reads TGTGCCAGTAGTTTCGGGACAGCCGATGAAAAACTGTTTTTT. The full variable domain, in which reference TRBV19 and TRBJ1-4 provide the parts outside the CDR3, is DGGITQSPKYLFRKEGQNVTLSCEQNLNHDAMYWYRQDPGQGLRLIYYSQIVNDFQKGDIAEGYSVSREKKESFPLTVTSAQKNPTAFYLCASSFGTADEKLFFGSGTQLSVL.

This chain uses TRBV6-5 with TRBJ2-7; D ambiguous. This CDR3 region has 12 residues. Germline loops: CDR1 MNHEY, CDR2 SVGAGI. Trimming left V 6 bases short and J 3 bases short, with 9 bases between. The CDR3 protein is CASSRLGYEQYF. The CDR3 region has the DNA TGTGCCAGCAGCCGGCTAGGCTACGAGCAGTACTTC.

Many counts were recorded for this clone. The V gene is TRBV19, the J gene TRBJ1-4; D is perhaps TRBD1 (6 bases). The CDR3 is 15 amino acids. The germline CDR1 and CDR2 sequences are LNHDA and SQIVND (reference sequence). Trimming cost V 5 bases and J 5 bases, with 15 bases left between them. In DNA, the CDR3 is TGTGCCAGTAGTGACGAACAGGGTGGAAATGAAAAACTGTTTTTT. Translating gives CASSDEQGGNEKLFF.

The rearrangement uses TRBV5-1 and TRBJ2-6; 7 nucleotides line up with TRBD1. This CDR3 is 16 amino acids long. CDR1 and CDR2 from the germline V gene are SGHRS and YFSETQ. V lost 2 bases, J lost 3 bases, and 5 bases stayed unmatched. The CDR3 here is CASSFPGGIGANVLTF. The CDR3, as DNA: TGCGCCAGCAGCTTCCCAGGGGGTATTGGGGCCAACGTCCTGACTTTC.

V usage is TRBV18 and J usage is TRBJ2-3; 8 bases align to TRBD2. The CDR3 consists of 14 residues. V dropped 3 bases and J dropped 4; count of bases not matched to a gene: 3. The V gene's germline CDR1 is KGHSH and CDR2 LQKENI. CDR3 amino acids: CASSPVAGPDTQYF. The CDR3 DNA reads as TGTGCCAGCTCACCGGTAGCGGGGCCAGATACGCAGTATTTT.

The rearrangement uses TRBV7-9 and TRBJ1-1; 9 nucleotides line up with TRBD1. The germline CDR1 and CDR2 sequences are SEHNR and FQNEAQ (reference sequence). This CDR3 region has 13 residues. Trimming took 4 bases from V and 4 from J; bases not matched to a gene: 1. This chain's CDR3 is CASSWDRATEAFF. DNA for the CDR3: TGTGCCAGCAGCTGGGACAGGGCCACTGAAGCTTTCTTT. Combining the CDR3 with reference TRBV7-9 and TRBJ1-1 gives the whole variable domain DTGVSQNPRHKITKRGQNVTFRCDPISEHNRLYWYRQTLGQGPEFLTYFQNEAQLEKSRLLSDRFSAERPKGSFSTLEIQRTEQGDSAMYLCASSWDRATEAFFGQGTRLTVV.

This clone was seen only once. The chain has TRBV7-2 and TRBJ1-1; no definite D call. The CDR3 extends over 14 amino acids. V lost 3 bases, J lost 0 bases, and 8 bases lay in between. Germline CDR1 and CDR2: SGHTA and FQGNSA. DNA of the CDR3: TGTGCCAGCAGCTTCGGGAGACTGAACACTGAAGCTTTCTTT. Translated: CASSFGRLNTEAFF.

This chain connects TRBV5-1 to TRBJ2-2; 13 nucleotides agree with TRBD2. The CDR3 runs 20 residues. The J segment lost 1 base and the V segment lost 4 bases, leaving 13 bases of the junction unmatched. Looked up from germline, CDR1 is SGHRS and CDR2 is YFSETQ. The CDR3 region has the DNA TGCGCCAGCAGCCGGGATGGGACTAGCGGGGCCCCTATGAACACCGGGGAGCTGTTTTTT. This encodes CASSRDGTSGAPMNTGELFF.

The rearrangement joins TRBV19 to TRBJ2-2, with TRBD1 as a possible D gene (6 bases). CDR3 length equals 15 residues. Germline V CDR1 and CDR2: LNHDA, SQIVND (reference sequence). V lost 7 bases to trimming and J lost 8 bases, with 20 bases between them. CDR3 nucleotides: TGTGCCAGTACTAATCCCTGGGGGCTTACAGGGGAGCTGTTTTTT. Translated, it gives CASTNPWGLTGELFF.

This chain connects TRBV2 to TRBJ1-2; TRBD1 matches at 8 bases. The CDR3 sequence is 14 residues long. V dropped 3 bases and J dropped 4; count of bases not matched to a gene: 4. Germline lookup yields CDR1 SNHLY and CDR2 FYNNEI. The CDR3 loop reads CASSDQGASYGYTF. CDR3 coding DNA: TGTGCCAGCAGTGATCAGGGGGCGAGCTATGGCTACACCTTC.

The rearrangement uses TRBV4-2 and TRBJ2-7, with TRBD2 matching 7 bases. Germline CDR1 is LGHNA and CDR2 is YNFKEQ. This CDR3 is built from 15 residues. The V segment lost 0 bases and the J segment 7 bases; nucleotides outside the gene matches: 9. The CDR3 DNA sequence: TGTGCCAGCAGCCAAGAGGCTCTAGCGGTAGGGGAGCAGTACTTC. This encodes CASSQEALAVGEQYF.

CDR3 sequence (DNA): TGTGCCAGCAGCTTAGATCGGCTAGCGGGGGGATTTAATGAGCAGTTCTTC. It codes for CASSLDRLAGGFNEQFF. The V call is TRBV11-2, the J call TRBJ2-1; 11 bases are shared with TRBD2. The junction had 8 bases not matched to a gene; V was cut back by 0 bases and J by 7 bases. The germline V gene has CDR1 SGHAT and CDR2 FQNNGV. CDR3 length: 17 amino acids.

This clone was detected only once. V gene TRBV6-4 combines with J gene TRBJ2-7, with 7 bases aligning to TRBD2. Germline CDR1 and CDR2: MRHNA and SNTAGT. Trimming removed 5 bases from V and 1 base from J; junction bases left unmatched: 2. CDR3 length: 13 amino acids. Here the CDR3 reads CASSRGDSYEQYF. DNA for the CDR3: TGTGCCAGCAGTCGGGGGGATTCCTACGAGCAGTACTTC.

The CDR3 nucleotides read TGTGCCAGCAGTTATGGAGACAGGGGCACTGAAGCTTTCTTT. This sequence encodes CASSYGDRGTEAFF. The chain is built from TRBV6-5 and TRBJ1-1; 8 bases agree with TRBD1. This CDR3 is built from 14 residues. The germline gives CDR1 MNHEY, CDR2 SVGAGI. Unmatched junction bases numbered 4, after V lost 3 bases and J lost 4 bases.

V is TRBV18 and J is TRBJ1-2; no definite D call. Germline CDR1 is KGHSH and CDR2 is LQKENI. Trimming cost V 1 base and J 4 bases, with 10 bases left between them. The CDR3 is 14 residues long. The CDR3 protein is CASSPLDTSYGYTF. CDR3 bases: TGTGCCAGCTCACCACTCGACACATCCTATGGCTACACCTTC.

V gene TRBV6-5 combines with J gene TRBJ1-1; the D gene is possibly TRBD1 (5 bases). Trimming removed 7 bases at V and 11 bases at J, with 14 bases between. From germline, CDR1 is MNHEY and CDR2 SVGAGI. The CDR3 spans 11 residues. The CDR3 spells CASIREGAAFF. The CDR3 DNA sequence: TGTGCCAGCATTCGTGAAGGGGCGGCTTTCTTT.

The chain joins TRBV6-5 to TRBJ1-1, with 9 bases aligning to TRBD1. This CDR3 is 14 amino acids long. The ends lost 4 bases at V and 5 bases at J; junction bases unmatched: 5. Germline assignment: CDR1 MNHEY and CDR2 SVGAGI. In DNA form, the CDR3 reads TGTGCCAGCAGTTTGACAGGGGGGACGACTGAAGCTTTCTTT. Its protein product is CASSLTGGTTEAFF.

The CDR3 spells CASSFQSGELFF. CDR3 DNA: TGTGCCAGCAGTTTTCAGTCCGGGGAGCTGTTTTTT. V gene TRBV27 combines with J gene TRBJ2-2; the D is unclear. Germline CDR1 is MNHEY and CDR2 is SMNVEV (reference sequence). V lost 3 bases and J 6 bases, leaving 5 bases between the germline ends. The CDR3 loop spans 12 amino acids.

In this sample, this clone turned up a few times. The CDR3 DNA follows: TGTGCCAGCAGCTCCTTCGGGGCTAGCGGGGGGAACTACAATGAGCAGTTCTTC. Translating gives CASSSFGASGGNYNEQFF. V gene TRBV7-9 combines with J gene TRBJ2-1; 11 bases match TRBD2. The CDR3 loop spans 18 amino acids. V lost 4 bases, J lost 3 bases, and 11 bases stayed unmatched. The germline CDR1 and CDR2 sequences are SEHNR and FQNEAQ (reference sequence).

The J gene is TRBJ2-7, the V gene TRBV19; 8 nucleotides match TRBD2. The germline gives CDR1 LNHDA, CDR2 SQIVND (reference sequence). The CDR3 has 15 amino acids. Losses at the gene ends were 3 bases for V and 3 bases for J; bases not matched to a gene: 7. CDR3 coding DNA: TGTGCCAGTAGTATTCAAGCGGGGGCCCGCTACGAGCAGTACTTC. Translation gives CASSIQAGARYEQYF.

This chain links TRBV10-2 with TRBJ2-2; a weak D match, TRBD2 (6 bases). The CDR3 runs to 14 residues. The ends were cut back, 6 bases at V and 0 bases at J, with 8 bases in the middle. Germline values: CDR1 WSHSY, CDR2 SAAADI. CDR3 DNA sequence: TGCGCCAGCAGGGGCGGGGCGAACACCGGGGAGCTGTTTTTT. It is translated as CASRGGANTGELFF.

This chain uses TRBV28 with TRBJ2-2; a weak D match, TRBD2 (7 bases). The V end lost 2 bases, the J end lost 5 bases, and 12 bases lay between the germline ends. The CDR3 totals 15 residues. Germline values: CDR1 MDHEN, CDR2 SYDVKM. CDR3 bases: TGTGCCAGCAGTTTAGGGGGGGCCGGAACCGGGGAGCTGTTTTTT. Translating it yields CASSLGGAGTGELFF.

The chain is built from TRBV7-3 and TRBJ2-2; 7 bases agree with TRBD1. The CDR3 extends over 17 amino acids. Germline V lookup: CDR1 SGHTA, CDR2 FQGTGA. V gave up 5 bases and J gave up 6 bases; unmatched junction bases: 15. CDR3 DNA sequence: TGTGCCAGCAGCCCATTTGGACAGGTCCCAGTCCCCGGGGAGCTGTTTTTT. Protein product: CASSPFGQVPVPGELFF.

As regards this clone: One junction end disagrees with the germline gene, perhaps due to a read error. The chain combines TRBV7-2 with TRBJ2-7; the D gene is possibly TRBD2 (6 bases). CDR3 length equals 17 residues. Germline loops: CDR1 SGHTA, CDR2 FQGNSA. In DNA form, the CDR3 reads TGTGCCAGCAGCTTAGGCATCTGGACTACCGGGTCCTCCGAGCAGTACTTC. Translation gives CASSLGIWTTGSSEQYF.

The CDR3 protein is CASSIQGAGSNQPQHF. The CDR3 DNA reads as TGTGCCAGCAGTATTCAGGGGGCAGGAAGCAATCAGCCCCAGCATTTT. The chain carries TRBV2 and TRBJ1-5, with 8 bases matching TRBD1. Germline V gene sequence: CDR1 SNHLY, CDR2 FYNNEI. The CDR3 totals 16 residues. V lost 5 bases and J lost 1; bases outside the gene matches: 7.

The CDR3 region is CASSWGTGGYTF. For the CDR3, the DNA is TGCGCCAGCAGCTGGGGGACAGGGGGCTACACCTTC. The V call is TRBV5-1, the J call TRBJ1-2, with 9 bases that match TRBD1. Trimming at V came to 3 bases and at J to 8 bases, leaving 2 bases not matched to a gene. The CDR3 spans 12 residues. Germline V gene data show CDR1 as SGHRS and CDR2 as YFSETQ.